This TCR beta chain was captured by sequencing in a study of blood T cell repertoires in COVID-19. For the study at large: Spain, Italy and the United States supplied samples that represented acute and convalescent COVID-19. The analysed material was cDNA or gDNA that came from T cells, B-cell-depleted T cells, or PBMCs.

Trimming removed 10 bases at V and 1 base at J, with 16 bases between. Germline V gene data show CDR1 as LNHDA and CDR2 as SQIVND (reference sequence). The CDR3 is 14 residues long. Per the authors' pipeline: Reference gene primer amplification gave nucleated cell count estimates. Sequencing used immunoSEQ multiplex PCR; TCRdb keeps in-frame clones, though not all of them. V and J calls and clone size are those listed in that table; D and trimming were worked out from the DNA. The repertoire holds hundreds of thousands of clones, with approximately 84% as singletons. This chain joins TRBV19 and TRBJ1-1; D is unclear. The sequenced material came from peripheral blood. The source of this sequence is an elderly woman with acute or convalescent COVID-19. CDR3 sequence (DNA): TGTGCCACCAATGCCTTGGCGGGGAACACTGAAGCTTTCTTT. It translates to CATNALAGNTEAFF.